This TCR beta chain was captured in a study of blood T cells in healthy people across ages. This clonotype was counted only a few times. Its matching antigen is unknown. General study findings and limits: In long-lived donors, naive CD4+ cell counts and diversity exceeded those of aged donors. Researchers judged that diversity estimates from one million T cells fell short of true values. The study found TCR beta diversity correlated strongly with naive T cell percentage.

With 6 bases removed from V and 8 bases from J, the gap between germline ends came to 20 bases. The CDR3 contains 15 residues. The second PCR ran about 6 to 12 cycles with a sample-barcoded 5' primer and J-beta primers. Each sample provided no less than 2.5 million CDR3-containing paired-end reads. TCRdb re-derived calls from the 5' RACE reads in MiXCR, one entry per CDR3 protein. Of 1.5 million to 2 million distinct CDR3 sequences in the sample, about 35% were seen once. The chain carries TRBV12-3 or TRBV12-4 and TRBJ2-1; TRBD2 is a possible D gene (5 bases). The sequence was collected from a woman in her twenties or thirties in good health. Sequencing used blood. The CDR3: CASRLWTLRSDEQFF. The CDR3 DNA is TGTGCCAGCAGACTCTGGACTCTTAGGTCCGATGAGCAGTTCTTC.